These T cell receptor beta chains were read from a single sample in a study of T cells in pancreatic ductal adenocarcinoma. Libraries were prepared by immunoSEQ multiplex PCR; TCRdb keeps only in-frame clonotypes and omits some of them. The repertoire holds 25,000 to 35,000 clones, around 94% seen once, with 2.2% in the top ten. Sequencing was done on a sample of PBMCs. Source of these receptors: a human donor with pancreatic ductal adenocarcinoma. Both conserved end residues are part of each CDR3. The order of the fields is CDR3 DNA, CDR3 protein, clone size, J gene, D gene, V gene. D genes are given only for firm matches. Expanded clones get a size class; other rows say once, few or many, or leave the size out.

TGTGCCGCCACAGGGCCTAGCGGCTACACCTTC	CAATGPSGYTF	-	TRBJ1-2	-	TRBV6-5
TGTGCCAGCAGCTTAGGGGTGGGGGTAGGGGAGACCCAGTACTTC	CASSLGVGVGETQYF	-	TRBJ2-5	-	TRBV11-2
TGCGCCAGCAGCCCATGGACTAGCGGGAGGGCGGTATTAGAGACCCAGTACTTC	CASSPWTSGRAVLETQYF	-	TRBJ2-5	TRBD2	TRBV5-1
TGTGCCTGGAGTGTAGGCGGAACTCGGCAGGAGCAGTTCTTC	CAWSVGGTRQEQFF	once	TRBJ2-1	-	TRBV30
TGTGCCAGCTCACCACCGTCCTACAATGAGCAGTTCTTC	CASSPPSYNEQFF	-	TRBJ2-1	-	TRBV18
TGTGCCAGCAGCCTACTGGGACAGAACACTGAAGCTTTCTTT	CASSLLGQNTEAFF	-	TRBJ1-1	-	TRBV5-5
TGTGCCAGCAGCCAATGGGGAAACACCATATATTTT	CASSQWGNTIYF	-	TRBJ1-3	-	TRBV4-2
TGTGCCAGCAGCCAAGATGGGGTAGCGGGGGACAATGAGCAGTTCTTC	CASSQDGVAGDNEQFF	-	TRBJ2-1	TRBD2	TRBV4-2
TGTGCCAGCAGTTTTCTGATCGGCTCTAATCAGCCCCAGCATTTT	CASSFLIGSNQPQHF	few	TRBJ1-5	-	TRBV28
TGTGCCAGCAGCGCACTCGGACAGGGGGCCAGGGGCTACACCTTC	CASSALGQGARGYTF	-	TRBJ1-2	TRBD1	TRBV9
TGTGCCAGCAGCCCCGTCAGTGAGCAGTTCTTC	CASSPVSEQFF	-	TRBJ2-1	-	TRBV7-9
TGTGCCAGCAGTCGGACTAGCGGGAACGCTCATGAGCAGTTCTTC	CASSRTSGNAHEQFF	-	TRBJ2-1	TRBD2	TRBV7-9
TGTGCCAGCAGTGATACCCTCGTGGGCGCGGGGCAAGAGACCCAGTACTTC	CASSDTLVGAGQETQYF	-	TRBJ2-5	-	TRBV28
TGTGCCAGCAGCTTATTGCGGGAAATTTTCATGAACACTGAAGCTTTCTTT	CASSLLREIFMNTEAFF	-	TRBJ1-1	-	TRBV11-3
TGTGCCAGCAGCCACATCGACAGGGGGATCACTGAAGCTTTCTTT	CASSHIDRGITEAFF	-	TRBJ1-1	TRBD1	TRBV7-9
TGCGCCAGCAAACTTCAGGGACTAGGGCTTCCATCCGGGGAGCTGTTTTTT	CASKLQGLGLPSGELFF	-	TRBJ2-2	TRBD2	TRBV5-1
TGTGCCAGCAGCCCCCTCGGGACTAGCGTGGAGACCCAGTACTTC	CASSPLGTSVETQYF	-	TRBJ2-5	TRBD2	TRBV14
TGTGCCAGCTCACCTAGCGGGAGTTCCTGGGGCATTCAGTACTTC	CASSPSGSSWGIQYF	-	TRBJ2-4	TRBD2	TRBV18
TGCGCCAGCAGCCAAGATTTCGGGGGTAGGAATGAGCAGTTCTTC	CASSQDFGGRNEQFF	-	TRBJ2-1	-	TRBV4-3
TGTGCCAGCAGCCCACGGACAGGGGGACCCTATGGCTACACCTTC	CASSPRTGGPYGYTF	-	TRBJ1-2	TRBD1	TRBV5-8
TGTGCCAGCAGCCAAGTGGGACAGACCGATGGCTACACCTTC	CASSQVGQTDGYTF	-	TRBJ1-2	TRBD1	TRBV14
TGTGCCAGCAGCTTAGAATACTCTGGAAACACCATATATTTT	CASSLEYSGNTIYF	-	TRBJ1-3	-	TRBV7-2
TGCGCCAGCAGCTTGGCCGGTAGGGGAGCTAATGAAAAACTGTTTTTT	CASSLAGRGANEKLFF	-	TRBJ1-4	-	TRBV5-1
TGCGCCAGCGGGGTGGAGGGACCCTACGAGCAGTACTTC	CASGVEGPYEQYF	-	TRBJ2-7	-	TRBV5-1
TGTGCCAGCAGCTTAGACGGGACGGGGAACACTGAAGCTTTCTTT	CASSLDGTGNTEAFF	-	TRBJ1-1	-	TRBV11-3
TGCAGCGTTTTCAGGGGCTTGAACACCGGGGAGCTGTTTTTT	CSVFRGLNTGELFF	once	TRBJ2-2	-	TRBV29-1
TGCAGCGTTGAAGAAGGGGGAGGGGGGGACAGAACCTACGAGCAGTACTTC	CSVEEGGGGDRTYEQYF	once	TRBJ2-7	-	TRBV29-1
TGTGCCAGCAGCTTCAGCGGGGAAGGCCTTTCTGAGCAGTACTTC	CASSFSGEGLSEQYF	-	TRBJ2-7	TRBD2	TRBV9
TGTGCCAGCTCACCTAGCGGGAGTGAGACCCAGTACTTC	CASSPSGSETQYF	-	TRBJ2-5	TRBD2	TRBV18
TGTGCCAGCTCCTTAGCGGGAGGGCCGGAGACCCAGTACTTC	CASSLAGGPETQYF	-	TRBJ2-5	TRBD2	TRBV18
TGTGCCAGCTCACCACCGGGCACAGATACGCAGTATTTT	CASSPPGTDTQYF	-	TRBJ2-3	-	TRBV18
TGTGCCAGCAGTGCCCGGACTAGCGGGACCTACGAGCAGTACTTC	CASSARTSGTYEQYF	-	TRBJ2-7	TRBD2	TRBV27
TGTGCCAGCAGCCCCTGGGGGGCGAGCTCCTACGAGCAGTACTTC	CASSPWGASSYEQYF	-	TRBJ2-7	-	TRBV28
TGCGCCAGCAGCTTGAAAGCGACGGCCAATGAGCAGTTCTTC	CASSLKATANEQFF	-	TRBJ2-1	-	TRBV5-1
TGTGCCAGCATTCAACTGGGGGGCCTGGGCACTGAAGCTTTCTTT	CASIQLGGLGTEAFF	-	TRBJ1-1	-	TRBV28
TGTGCCAGCAGCCCTGACCTTGAAACCCAGTACTTC	CASSPDLETQYF	-	TRBJ2-5	-	TRBV5-4
TGTGCCAGCAGTGAACAGGGGGCAAGAGCTTTCTTT	CASSEQGARAFF	-	TRBJ1-1	TRBD1	TRBV6-1
TGTGCCAGTAGTATCCCAGTAACTGGAAACACCATATATTTT	CASSIPVTGNTIYF	medium-sized	TRBJ1-3	-	TRBV19
TGTGCCAGCAGCGAGGGACAGGGCTGGCGCTCCTACGAGCAGTACTTC	CASSEGQGWRSYEQYF	-	TRBJ2-7	TRBD1	TRBV5-4
TGTGCCAGCAGCTTTGTAGCGGGTATAAGGACCGGGGAGCTGTTTTTT	CASSFVAGIRTGELFF	-	TRBJ2-2	TRBD2	TRBV5-5
TGTGCCAGCAGCCGGGCGGGGCTAGCGCTGGGATATGAGCAGTTCTTC	CASSRAGLALGYEQFF	-	TRBJ2-1	-	TRBV5-8
TGTGCCAGCAGAGAGCAGGCCCCAGATACGCAGTATTTT	CASREQAPDTQYF	-	TRBJ2-3	-	TRBV28
TGTGCCAGCAGCTTACCACAGGGCCAGGGAACCTTC	CASSLPQGQGTF	-	TRBJ1-2	-	TRBV28
TGTGCCAGCAGGTTGGGACTAGCGGGAGGTGAGCAGTTCTTC	CASRLGLAGGEQFF	-	TRBJ2-1	TRBD2	TRBV4-2
TGTGCCAGCAGCTTAGCGGCCCGGACAGGTAATCAGCCCCAGCATTTT	CASSLAARTGNQPQHF	-	TRBJ1-5	TRBD1	TRBV7-2
TGCAGCGTTGAAGTACACGGGACTAGCAGCTCCTACGAGCAGTACTTC	CSVEVHGTSSSYEQYF	-	TRBJ2-7	TRBD2	TRBV29-1
TGTGCCAGCTCACCAAGGTCCCCCCCTGGAAACACCATATATTTT	CASSPRSPPGNTIYF	-	TRBJ1-3	-	TRBV18
TGCGCCAGCAGCTTTGAGGGTTTAAATACGCAGTATTTT	CASSFEGLNTQYF	-	TRBJ2-3	-	TRBV5-1
TGTGCCAGTAGGAGACTGCGGACAGACGGCTCCTACGAGCAGTACTTC	CASRRLRTDGSYEQYF	-	TRBJ2-7	-	TRBV19
TGTGCCAGCAGCGGGCGAAGCGACTCCTTTACCGGGGAGCTGTTTTTT	CASSGRSDSFTGELFF	-	TRBJ2-2	-	TRBV2
TGTGCCAGTAGTATTTCGGGAGGGCCCCACAATGAGCAGTTCTTC	CASSISGGPHNEQFF	-	TRBJ2-1	TRBD2	TRBV19